Given below is one T cell receptor beta chain in context. 60 Vbeta and 13 Jbeta primers were used in PCR. Produced via immunoSEQ multiplex PCR; TCRdb's table is partial and in-frame only. Of under 250,000 clones listed, around 84% are singletons. This sample was taken from a study of cytomegalovirus exposure and HLA in healthy donors. V shed 0 bases and J 4 bases; nucleotides not matched to a gene: 3. This CDR3 is 14 amino acids long. Germline CDR1 and CDR2: MNHEY and SMNVEV (reference sequence). The clonotype was recovered from a girl under 10 years old in good health and CMV-seronegative. The sample comprised PBMCs. The gene calls are TRBV27 and TRBJ2-7, with 7 bases lining up with TRBD2. CDR3 residues: CASSLSAGLYEQYF. In DNA, the CDR3 is TGTGCCAGCAGTTTATCGGCGGGACTATACGAGCAGTACTTC.